The entry below gives a single TCR beta chain sequence along with its context. Source study methods: Reference gene primer amplification gave nucleated cell count estimates. Measured with immunoSEQ multiplex PCR; TCRdb has only the in-frame clones, and not every one. V and J calls and clone size are given by that table; D and trimming were obtained from the DNA. The sample has roughly 180,000 clones; approximately 80% are singletons. These data are taken from a study of blood T cell repertoires in COVID-19. Turning to the study itself: Material from acute and convalescent COVID-19 was sourced from the United States, Italy and Spain. The cDNA or gDNA used as material had been derived from T cells, B-cell-depleted T cells, or PBMCs.

The germline CDR1 and CDR2 sequences are MNHEY and SVGAGI. CDR3 length: 15 amino acids. The V segment lost 6 bases and the J segment 4 bases; nucleotides outside the gene matches: 11. The chain joins TRBV6-5 to TRBJ2-5; 7 nucleotides line up with TRBD2. The TCR was taken from a human donor in a cohort sampled during active COVID-19. Sequenced input: peripheral blood. The CDR3 sequence is CASSHIRGRGETQYF. As DNA, the CDR3 is TGTGCCAGCAGCCATATAAGAGGGAGGGGAGAGACCCAGTACTTC.